Shown below are 26 T cell receptor beta chains from a single sample sequenced in a study of patients and donors after allogeneic stem cell transplantation. TCRdb used MiXCR to reprocess the RT-PCR reads, holding one entry per CDR3 protein. The profile shows roughly 940,000 distinct CDR3 sequences, 15% to 20% of them singletons. The sequencing input was blood, either unsorted or a sorted T cell fraction (not recorded which). The source is a human donor who was either an allogeneic HSCT recipient or a stem cell or donor lymphocyte infusion donor (not recorded which). It is not recorded whose cells these are; they may come from a transplant donor.

The table lists this clonotype with many counts. The V and J genes are TRBV20-1 and TRBJ1-5, with TRBD1 as a possible D gene (5 bases). CDR1 is DFQATT and CDR2 is SNEGSKA in the germline V gene (reference sequence). The CDR3 is 14 residues long. The V gene lost 6 bases and the J gene lost 2 bases, with 14 bases spanning the gap. DNA for the CDR3: TGCAGTGCCACTCGACAGTCAGGCAATCAGCCCCAGCATTTT. Residues: CSATRQSGNQPQHF.

This clonotype was seen ten or more times. The chain joins TRBV12-3 or TRBV12-4 to TRBJ2-1; tentatively, D is TRBD2 (6 bases). This CDR3 has 14 amino acids. Trimming left V 3 bases short and J 8 bases short, with 14 bases between. For the CDR3, the DNA is TGTGCCAGCAGTTTCTTGACGGGAGCCGATGAGCAGTTCTTC. Its protein is CASSFLTGADEQFF.

This clonotype was detected a few times. The rearrangement joins TRBV5-6 to TRBJ1-5; 7 bases align to TRBD1. CDR3 length equals 17 residues. V was pared by 2 bases and J by 9 bases, with 17 bases of the junction left unmatched. Germline V gives CDR1 SGHDT, CDR2 YYEEEE. CDR3 in amino acids: CASSFGRGSGTGMPQHF. CDR3 nucleotides: TGTGCCAGCAGCTTCGGCAGGGGGTCTGGGACGGGTATGCCCCAGCATTTT.

This clonotype turned up a few times. The J gene is TRBJ2-7, the V gene TRBV7-2; D may match TRBD1 or TRBD2 (5 bases each). Germline lookup yields CDR1 SGHTA and CDR2 FQGNSA. V lost 2 bases and J lost 11, with 19 bases in between. The CDR3 length is 14 residues. CDR3 in amino acids: CASSLSQGSPREYF. For the CDR3, the DNA is TGTGCCAGCAGCTTATCGCAGGGATCCCCGAGGGAGTACTTC. Filled out from reference TRBV7-2 and TRBJ2-7, the complete variable domain reads GAGVSQSPSNKVTEKGKDVELRCDPISGHTALYWYRQSLGQGLEFLIYFQGNSAPDKSGLPSDRFSAERTGGSVSTLTIQRTQQEDSAVYLCASSLSQGSPREYFGPGTRLTVT.

This clonotype came up a few times. This chain connects TRBV2 to TRBJ2-1; 8 bases line up with TRBD2. CDR3 size: 17 residues. Germline values: CDR1 SNHLY, CDR2 FYNNEI. The V gene end was trimmed by 4 bases and the J gene end by 0 bases; junction bases not matched to a gene: 8. This CDR3 is CASSGLAGPSSYNEQFF. In DNA form, the CDR3 reads TGTGCCAGCAGTGGGCTAGCGGGTCCGAGCTCCTACAATGAGCAGTTCTTC.

This clonotype was observed a handful of times. This chain joins TRBV20-1 and TRBJ1-3; a weak D match, TRBD1 (6 bases). Trimming cost V 4 bases and J 0 bases, with 10 bases left between them. The length of the CDR3 is 14 residues. CDR1 is DFQATT and CDR2 is SNEGSKA in the germline V gene (reference sequence). CDR3 DNA: TGCAGTGCTACCCGGGACAACTCTGGAAACACCATATATTTT. It translates to CSATRDNSGNTIYF.

This chain connects TRBV15 to TRBJ2-7; D gene uncertain. In germline, CDR1 is LNHNV, CDR2 YYDKDF (reference sequence). The CDR3 totals 15 residues. V lost 0 bases to trimming and J lost 0 bases, with 9 bases between them. The CDR3: CATSRETAASYEQYF. The CDR3 DNA sequence: TGTGCCACCAGCAGAGAAACTGCCGCCTCCTACGAGCAGTACTTC.

The V call is TRBV7-6, the J call TRBJ1-1; D may be TRBD1 (5 bases). Germline CDR1 SGHVS, CDR2 FNYEAQ. Between the trimmed V and J ends, which lost 1 base and 3 bases, there was a span of 12 bases. The CDR3 is 15 residues long. The DNA of the CDR3 is TGTGCCAGCAGCTTAGTACCTGGGGGGGACACTGAAGCTTTCTTT. Translation: CASSLVPGGDTEAFF. The full variable domain, in which reference TRBV7-6 and TRBJ1-1 provide the parts outside the CDR3, is GAGVSQSPRYKVTKRGQDVALRCDPISGHVSLYWYRQALGQGPEFLTYFNYEAQQDKSGLPNDRFSAERPEGSISTLTIQRTEQRDSAMYRCASSLVPGGDTEAFFGQGTRLTVV.

The table lists this clonotype with a few counts. V and J are TRBV27 and TRBJ2-2, with D uncertain. The CDR3 is 16 amino acids. Germline loops: CDR1 MNHEY, CDR2 SMNVEV (reference sequence). The V end was cut by 2 bases, the J end by 2 bases, with 12 bases between. CDR3 loop: CASSLPHRRNTGELFF. CDR3 DNA sequence: TGTGCCAGCAGTTTACCTCATCGGAGAAACACCGGGGAGCTGTTTTTT.

This clonotype was counted at least ten times. The chain is built from TRBV12-3 or TRBV12-4 and TRBJ2-7; D tentatively fits TRBD1 or TRBD2 (5 bases each). Trimming left V 5 bases short and J 7 bases short, with 15 bases between. The CDR3 loop spans 13 amino acids. The chain's CDR3 is CASSLGTLWEQYF. The CDR3 DNA is TGTGCCAGCAGTCTAGGGACCCTCTGGGAGCAGTACTTC.

This clonotype was found a few times. The chain joins TRBV12-3 or TRBV12-4 to TRBJ2-1; 12 positions agree with TRBD2. V was clipped by 5 bases and J by 5 bases; unmatched bases: 13. This CDR3 contains 18 residues. In DNA, the CDR3 is TGTGCCAGCAGTCCGGGAGGGCTAGCGGGAGGGCCCCACAATGAGCAGTTCTTC. Translated: CASSPGGLAGGPHNEQFF.

The rearrangement uses TRBV5-1 and TRBJ2-3; D gene uncertain. The germline V gene encodes CDR1 SGHRS and CDR2 YFSETQ. Trimming removed 1 base from V and 9 bases from J, with 18 bases in between. This CDR3 contains 15 residues. CDR3 nucleotide sequence: TGCGCCAGCAGCTTGAGTCGAGACACCCGAATGACGCAGTATTTT. It is translated as CASSLSRDTRMTQYF.

The chain couples TRBV20-1 to TRBJ2-7; TRBD1 aligns across 10 bases. The CDR3 covers 14 residues. J lost 4 bases, V lost 6 bases, and 9 bases had no gene match. Germline values: CDR1 DFQATT, CDR2 SNEGSKA (reference sequence). This chain's CDR3 is CSAPRGDRGYEQYF. The DNA for the CDR3 is TGCAGTGCGCCGAGGGGGGACAGGGGTTACGAGCAGTACTTC.

Only a few counts were recorded for this clonotype. The rearrangement uses TRBV5-1 and TRBJ2-7; maybe TRBD1 (6 bases). Germline V gene data show CDR1 as SGHRS and CDR2 as YFSETQ. V was pared by 0 bases and J by 2 bases, with 15 bases between. The CDR3 length is 16 residues. CDR3 loop: CASSLGARDITYEQYF. In nucleotides, the CDR3 is TGCGCCAGCAGCTTGGGTGCCCGGGACATCACCTACGAGCAGTACTTC.

The rearrangement links TRBV27 to TRBJ1-5; D remains ambiguous. V was shortened by 5 bases and J by 2 bases, with 7 bases between the two germline ends. This CDR3 has 13 amino acids. The V gene's germline CDR1 is MNHEY and CDR2 SMNVEV (reference sequence). Here the CDR3 reads CASSEVRNQPQHF. Here the CDR3 DNA reads TGTGCCAGCAGTGAGGTGCGCAATCAGCCCCAGCATTTT.

Ten or more counts support this clonotype. J is TRBJ2-1 and V is TRBV7-2, with 8 nucleotides matching TRBD1. Germline assignment: CDR1 SGHTA and CDR2 FQGNSA. This CDR3 is built from 15 residues. The ends lost 5 bases at V and 3 bases at J; junction bases unmatched: 6. The CDR3 spells CASSILGQDYNEQFF. CDR3 nucleotides: TGTGCCAGCAGCATCCTGGGACAGGACTACAATGAGCAGTTCTTC.

The CDR3 DNA sequence: TGTGCCAGCAGGGACAGTCTCTATCAGCCCCAGCATTTT. It encodes CASRDSLYQPQHF. The V gene is TRBV2, the J gene TRBJ1-5; maybe TRBD1 (6 bases). CDR1 is SNHLY and CDR2 is FYNNEI in the germline V gene. V was clipped by 6 bases and J by 5 bases, with 11 bases between them. The CDR3 contains 13 residues.

This clonotype has more than one count but fewer than ten. This sequence joins TRBV12-3 or TRBV12-4 and TRBJ1-5, with TRBD1 identical over 8 bases. V lost 2 bases, J lost 5 bases, and 2 bases stayed unmatched. CDR3 length: 14 residues. CDR3 in amino acids: CASSLPGGYQPQHF. The CDR3 DNA reads TGTGCCAGCAGTTTACCAGGGGGCTATCAGCCCCAGCATTTT.

V and J are TRBV7-3 and TRBJ1-2; 7 bases are a match to TRBD1. Looked up from germline, CDR1 is SGHTA and CDR2 is FQGTGA. CDR3 length: 15 amino acids. Trimming removed 2 bases from V and 6 bases from J; junction bases left unmatched: 9. The CDR3 protein is CASSLLVAGTDGYTF. The CDR3 DNA reads TGTGCCAGCAGCTTACTGGTGGCAGGGACAGATGGCTACACCTTC.

This clonotype was seen once. The CDR3 sequence is CASSPWSPGGETQYF. The CDR3 DNA sequence: TGTGCCAGCAGCCCCTGGTCGCCCGGGGGAGAGACCCAGTACTTC. The chain uses TRBV3-1 and TRBJ2-5; TRBD2 is a possible D gene (6 bases). The germline V gene has CDR1 LGHDT and CDR2 YNNKEL (reference sequence). V lost 4 bases to trimming and J lost 4 bases, with 16 bases between them. The CDR3 has 15 amino acids.

The V call is TRBV15, the J call TRBJ2-4, with a tentative D call TRBD2 (5 bases). Trimming took off 1 base at V and 0 bases at J, with 10 bases between the two ends. This CDR3 is built from 16 residues. The germline V gene encodes CDR1 LNHNV and CDR2 YYDKDF (reference sequence). The CDR3 region is CATSRGVAKAKNIQYF. CDR3 in DNA: TGTGCCACCAGCAGAGGAGTAGCGAAAGCCAAAAACATTCAGTACTTC.

This clonotype was picked up a small number of times. V gene TRBV10-3 combines with J gene TRBJ2-1; TRBD2 aligns across 12 bases. Looked up from germline, CDR1 is ENHRY and CDR2 is SYGVKD. The CDR3 consists of 13 residues. The CDR3 spells CATASGGDNEQFF. The DNA of the CDR3 is TGTGCTACCGCTAGCGGGGGGGACAATGAGCAGTTCTTC.

The V and J genes are TRBV11-1 and TRBJ2-3, with D possibly TRBD1 on 7 matching bases. V was shortened by 1 base and J by 2 bases, with 19 bases between the two germline ends. The CDR3 is 18 residues long. Germline assignment: CDR1 SGHAT and CDR2 FQDESV (reference sequence). The chain's CDR3 is CASSLGLGGGPYTDTQYF. DNA for the CDR3: TGTGCCAGCAGCTTAGGGCTAGGAGGGGGCCCCTACACAGATACGCAGTATTTT.

This clonotype was counted only a few times. The chain employs TRBV5-1 and TRBJ2-7, with D possibly matching TRBD2 (5 bases). Germline CDR1 SGHRS, CDR2 YFSETQ. This CDR3 has 15 amino acids. Trimming shortened V by 0 bases and J by 5 bases, and 15 bases separated the two germline ends. The CDR3 DNA is TGCGCCAGCAGCTTGGCCGGGATGGGATCGCACGAGCAGTACTTC. This codes for CASSLAGMGSHEQYF.

This clonotype was observed a handful of times. The chain joins TRBV5-6 to TRBJ1-2; D unclear. From germline, CDR1 is SGHDT and CDR2 YYEEEE. Trimming left V 4 bases short and J 6 bases short, with 16 bases between. This CDR3 is 14 amino acids long. The CDR3 reads CASSHATTWDGYTF. CDR3 nucleotide sequence: TGTGCCAGCAGCCATGCGACAACGTGGGATGGCTACACCTTC.

The genes are TRBV7-2 and TRBJ1-6, with D unclear. In germline, CDR1 is SGHTA, CDR2 FQGNSA. The CDR3 is made up of 14 amino acids. V lost 1 base and J 6 bases, leaving 7 bases between the germline ends. CDR3 sequence (DNA): TGTGCCAGCAGCTTAGGGGCCGTTAATTCACCCCTCCACTTT. It specifies CASSLGAVNSPLHF.